Presented here are 14 T cell receptor beta chains from one specimen sequenced in a study of blood T cells in healthy people across ages. A second PCR, run for roughly 7 to 11 cycles, used a sample-barcoded 5' primer plus a J-beta primer mix. TCRdb re-called the 5' RACE reads through MiXCR, storing one row per CDR3 protein. The top ten clones hold 10% to 15% of a sample with fewer than 950,000 distinct CDR3 sequences, 35% to 40% of them seen once. The sample taken for sequencing was blood. The origin of the receptors is a man aged 18 to 30 in good health.

V usage is TRBV29-1 and J usage is TRBJ1-1; D might be TRBD1 (6 bases). Trimming took 4 bases from V and 10 from J, leaving 19 bases between them. There are 13 residues in the CDR3. Germline-derived CDR1 and CDR2 are SQVTM and ANQGSEA. In DNA form, the CDR3 reads TGCAGCGTTGCTGAAGACGGGGGGCAGAGAGCTTTCTTT. It codes for CSVAEDGGQRAFF. The full variable domain, with the rest looked up from reference TRBV29-1 and TRBJ1-1, is SAVISQKPSRDICQRGTSLTIQCQVDSQVTMMFWYRQQPGQSLTLIATANQGSEATYESGFVIDKFPISRPNLTFSTLTVSNMSPEDSSIYLCSVAEDGGQRAFFGQGTRLTVV.

A few counts support this clonotype. V and J are TRBV9 and TRBJ1-1, with TRBD1 matching 7 bases. The CDR3 sequence is 15 residues long. Germline CDR1 SGDLS, CDR2 YYNGEE. Trimming cost V 4 bases and J 1 base; bases outside gene matches: 7. CDR3 sequence (DNA): TGTGCCAGCAGCCTGACGGGACAGAGGAACACTGAAGCTTTCTTT. Its protein product is CASSLTGQRNTEAFF.

The J gene is TRBJ2-3, the V gene TRBV20-1; the match to TRBD2 covers 10 bases. Germline values: CDR1 DFQATT, CDR2 SNEGSKA (reference sequence). The CDR3 totals 14 residues. The J segment lost 0 bases and the V segment lost 6 bases, leaving 3 bases of the junction unmatched. This chain's CDR3 is CSALAGSSTDTQYF. The CDR3 DNA is TGCAGTGCACTAGCGGGGAGTAGCACAGATACGCAGTATTTT.

This clonotype was detected a few times. This chain links TRBV10-3 with TRBJ1-5; 8 bases are a match to TRBD1. The length of the CDR3 is 15 residues. The ends lost 6 bases at V and 0 bases at J; junction bases unmatched: 4. Germline loops: CDR1 ENHRY, CDR2 SYGVKD. The CDR3, as DNA: TGTGCCATCAGATCGACAGGGGATAGCAATCAGCCCCAGCATTTT. It translates to CAIRSTGDSNQPQHF.

In this sample, this clonotype turned up a few times. V and J are TRBV6-5 and TRBJ2-1; 9 bases agree with TRBD1. The better agreement between TRBJ2-7 and the DNA end casts doubt on the J call. The germline gives CDR1 MNHEY, CDR2 SVGAGI. CDR3 length equals 17 residues. In DNA form, the CDR3 reads TGTGCCAGCAGTTACTCGAGGGGACAGGGTTCCTACAATGAGCAGTACTTC. Its protein is CASSYSRGQGSYNEQYF.

There are a few counts of this clonotype. The V and J genes are TRBV5-5 and TRBJ2-6; tentatively, D is TRBD1 (6 bases). V lost 0 bases to trimming and J lost 0 bases, with 13 bases between them. The CDR3 is 18 residues long. Per germline, CDR1 SGHKS and CDR2 YYEKEE (reference sequence). The CDR3: CASSLDRALLSGANVLTF. For the CDR3, the DNA is TGTGCCAGCAGCTTGGACAGGGCCCTCCTCTCTGGGGCCAACGTCCTGACTTTC. Together with reference TRBV5-5 and TRBJ2-6, the CDR3 gives the full variable domain: DAGVTQSPTHLIKTRGQQVTLRCSPISGHKSVSWYQQVLGQGPQFIFQYYEKEERGRGNFPDRFSARQFPNYSSELNVNALLLGDSALYLCASSLDRALLSGANVLTFGAGSRLTVL.

The V and J genes are TRBV6-5 and TRBJ1-4; D might be TRBD1 (5 bases). This CDR3 comprises 14 residues. CDR1 MNHEY and CDR2 SVGAGI come from the germline V gene. V dropped 2 bases and J dropped 8 bases, with 12 bases sitting between them. The DNA for the CDR3 is TGTGCCAGCAGTTACGGGACTTCTTCCGAAAAACTGTTTTTT. Amino acids: CASSYGTSSEKLFF.

This clonotype was counted a single time. A much bigger clone sits one base away, suggesting this may be a read error. This chain joins TRBV12-3 or TRBV12-4 and TRBJ2-3, with a tentative D call TRBD2 (5 bases). The CDR3 is made up of 13 amino acids. V was trimmed by 6 bases and J by 5 bases, leaving 12 bases between them. The CDR3 loop is CASSEGGRDTQYF. DNA for the CDR3: TGTGCCAGCAGCGAGGGTGGGAGAGATACGCAGTATTTT.

The rearrangement uses TRBV20-1 and TRBJ2-7; TRBD2 matches 10 bases. The germline gives CDR1 DFQATT, CDR2 SNEGSKA (reference sequence). The J segment lost 5 bases and the V segment lost 3 bases, leaving 1 base of the junction unmatched. CDR3 size: 12 residues. The CDR3 DNA follows: TGCAGTGCTAGTGGGACTAGCGACGAGCAGTACTTC. Protein: CSASGTSDEQYF.

This clonotype was picked up a small number of times. The chain has TRBV20-1 and TRBJ1-1, with D perhaps matching TRBD1 (6 bases). Between the trimmed V and J ends, which lost 6 bases and 4 bases, there was a span of 18 bases. CDR1 and CDR2 (germline): DFQATT, SNEGSKA (reference sequence). The CDR3 loop spans 14 amino acids. CDR3 protein: CSATIPGEVTEAFF. The CDR3 nucleotides are TGCAGTGCCACAATCCCAGGGGAAGTCACTGAAGCTTTCTTT.

In its sample, this clonotype was seen once. The chain recombines TRBV12-3 or TRBV12-4 with TRBJ1-1; a weak D match, TRBD1 (5 bases). Trimming removed 3 bases from V and 5 bases from J, with 19 bases in between. The length of the CDR3 is 16 residues. CDR3 DNA sequence: TGTGCCAGCAGTTTTTTAGCGGTCTCGGGGGAGACTGAAGCTTTCTTT. Translation gives CASSFLAVSGETEAFF.

V usage is TRBV4-1 and J usage is TRBJ2-3; no firm D call. Germline CDR1 and CDR2: MGHRA and YSYEKL. This CDR3 has 14 amino acids. Trimming removed 2 bases at V and 0 bases at J, with 6 bases between. The CDR3 sequence is CASSQHLSTDTQYF. The CDR3 DNA follows: TGCGCCAGCAGCCAACACCTAAGCACAGATACGCAGTATTTT.

Only a few counts were recorded for this clonotype. The chain has TRBV7-2 and TRBJ2-1, with a tentative D call TRBD2 (6 bases). The CDR3 is 16 amino acids. Looked up from germline, CDR1 is SGHTA and CDR2 is FQGNSA. The germline V and J ends were trimmed by 6 bases and 6 bases, with 21 bases remaining between them. The CDR3 nucleotides are TGTGCCAGCAGTTTTCGGGGGTCCATCTCCCTCAATGAGCAGTTCTTC. Translated, it gives CASSFRGSISLNEQFF.

In this sample, this clonotype turned up a few times. This chain joins TRBV28 and TRBJ2-1; 8 nucleotides agree with TRBD1. V was clipped by 3 bases and J by 2 bases; unmatched bases: 15. This CDR3 is built from 19 residues. Germline V CDR1 and CDR2: MDHEN, SYDVKM. The CDR3 bases are TGTGCCAGCAGTTTCCCCAGCCACGCGACAGGGGAGACCTACAATGAGCAGTTCTTC. Translation: CASSFPSHATGETYNEQFF.